This T cell receptor (beta chain) emerged from a study of blood T cell repertoires in COVID-19. Sequencing used immunoSEQ multiplex PCR; TCRdb keeps in-frame clones, though not all of them. The sample shows about 70,000 clones, around 87% of them seen only once. The TCR comes from a man in his 70s with active COVID-19. The sample consisted of peripheral blood.

CDR3 loop: CASSREAPGLAGEQYF. CDR3 sequence (DNA): TGTGCCAGCAGCCGGGAGGCCCCGGGACTAGCCGGTGAGCAGTACTTC. This chain links TRBV3-1 (or the pseudogene TRBV3-2) with TRBJ2-7; the match to TRBD2 covers 9 bases. The CDR3 covers 16 residues. Germline V CDR1 and CDR2: LGHDT, YNNKEL (reference sequence). The V segment lost 4 bases and the J segment 7 bases; nucleotides outside the gene matches: 14.